This TCR beta chain originates from a study of blood T cells in healthy people across ages. This CDR3 is 16 amino acids long. CDR1 is LGHDT, CDR2 YNNKEL, per germline (reference sequence). V lost 0 bases, J lost 1 base, and 11 bases lay in between. This clonotype came up a few times. Alongside a J-beta primer mix, a sample-barcoded 5' primer served in a second PCR lasting roughly 7 to 11 cycles. Tags on each cDNA molecule came from a template-switch adaptor with 12 random nucleotides. TCRdb itself ran the 5' RACE reads through MiXCR, one entry per CDR3 protein. The profile shows about a million distinct CDR3 sequences, roughly 47% of them singletons.

The sequence was obtained from a woman in her fifties or sixties in good health. This chain links TRBV3-1 with TRBJ2-3; D ambiguous. Material for sequencing was blood. The CDR3 coding sequence is TGTGCCAGCAGCCAAGATTTTAGGAGAGGCACAGATACGCAGTATTTT. This gives the protein CASSQDFRRGTDTQYF.